Below, 13 T cell receptor beta chains from the same sample are listed, as sequenced in a study of OX40 agonist ivuxolimab in advanced cancers. Profiled with immunoSEQ multiplex PCR; TCRdb holds only in-frame clones, not every one. The data show fewer than 70,000 clones, roughly nine tenths seen once. Sample: CD4+ or CD8+ T cells sorted from blood, taken in a trial of the OX40 agonist ivuxolimab. These receptor sequences come from an adult with an advanced solid tumor such as melanoma, head and neck, liver or kidney cancer.

The V gene is TRBV9, the J gene TRBJ1-1; the match to TRBD1 covers 8 bases. The germline V gene has CDR1 SGDLS and CDR2 YYNGEE. J lost 3 bases, V lost 0 bases, and 1 base had no gene match. CDR3 length equals 14 residues. As DNA, the CDR3 is TGTGCCAGCAGCGTAGCGGGACAGGACACTGAAGCTTTCTTT. Protein product: CASSVAGQDTEAFF.

The chain employs TRBV5-8 and TRBJ2-7, with D unclear. The CDR3 is 14 amino acids. Germline CDR1 reads SGHTS; CDR2 reads YDEGEE. DNA of the CDR3: TGTGCCAGCAGCTTGGGGTCGCAGTCCTACGGGCAGTACGTC. Translation gives CASSLGSQSYGQYV.

This rearrangement joins TRBV19 to TRBJ2-7, with D perhaps matching TRBD2 (6 bases). CDR1 and CDR2 (germline): LNHDA, SQIVND (reference sequence). The CDR3 length is 12 residues. In DNA, the CDR3 is TGTGGCCTAACCTCGATCGGGGGTGAGCAGTACTTC. Protein: CGLTSIGGEQYF.

This sequence joins TRBV5-1 and TRBJ1-1; 7 bases line up with TRBD1. J was trimmed by 0 bases and V by 4 bases; bases with no gene match: 6. Germline loops: CDR1 SGHRS, CDR2 YFSETQ. This CDR3 region has 15 residues. CDR3 in amino acids: CASSPGQSLNTEAFF. As DNA, the CDR3 is TGCGCCAGCAGCCCGGGACAGTCCTTGAACACTGAAGCTTTCTTT.

The J gene is TRBJ1-1, the V gene TRBV28; D is unclear. Trimming removed 5 bases at V and 4 bases at J, with 11 bases between. In germline, CDR1 is MDHEN, CDR2 SYDVKM. This CDR3 contains 13 residues. The CDR3 region has the DNA TGTGCCAGCAGTCAAACGGAGCTCACTGAAGCTTTCTTT. It is translated as CASSQTELTEAFF.

This sequence joins TRBV4-3 and TRBJ2-1; no clear D. Germline CDR1 and CDR2: LGHNA and YSLEER. This CDR3 comprises 15 residues. The V and J ends lost 0 bases and 4 bases respectively, with 10 bases between them. Written as DNA, the CDR3 is TGCGCCAGCAGCCAAGAGGTACTGGATTACAATGAGCAGTTCTTC. Its translation: CASSQEVLDYNEQFF.

A single count supports this clone. The gene calls are TRBV5-6 and TRBJ2-7; TRBD1 matches at 7 bases. V gave up 4 bases and J gave up 3 bases; unmatched junction bases: 7. This CDR3 spans 14 amino acids. Germline V gene lookup returns CDR1 SGHDT and CDR2 YYEEEE. The CDR3 DNA reads TGTGCCAGCAGCCCAACGGGACAGATCTACGAGCAGTACGTC. This codes for CASSPTGQIYEQYV.

This clone was counted a single time. CDR3 protein: CASNSGQGGQPQHF. The CDR3 DNA is TGTGCCAGCAACTCCGGACAGGGAGGCCAGCCCCAGCATTTT. The chain couples TRBV28 to TRBJ1-5; TRBD1 aligns across 8 bases. V gave up 7 bases and J gave up 7 bases; unmatched junction bases: 9. Germline CDR1 and CDR2: MDHEN and SYDVKM. The CDR3 contains 14 residues.

Of note for this clone: The same CDR3 is also encoded by other DNA sequences in this sample. The J gene is TRBJ1-1, the V gene TRBV2, with TRBD1 matching 8 bases. Germline V lookup: CDR1 SNHLY, CDR2 FYNNEI. The CDR3 is 15 amino acids. V shed 0 bases, J shed 1 base, and the junction held 1 base outside the gene matches. Written as DNA, the CDR3 is TGTGCCAGCAGTGAAGCTGGACAGGGGAACACTGAAGCTTTCTTT. It translates to CASSEAGQGNTEAFF. The full variable domain, in which reference TRBV2 and TRBJ1-1 provide the parts outside the CDR3, is EPEVTQTPSHQVTQMGQEVILRCVPISNHLYFYWYRQILGQKVEFLVSFYNNEISEKSEIFDDQFSVERPDGSNFTLKIRSTKLEDSAMYFCASSEAGQGNTEAFFGQGTRLTVV.

This clone was seen a few times. The CDR3 coding sequence is TGTGCCAGCAGTTACTCGAGCGGCAGCAATCAGCCCCAGCATTTT. Amino acids: CASSYSSGSNQPQHF. This chain connects TRBV6-5 to TRBJ1-5, with D unclear. The CDR3 runs to 15 residues. V was cut by 0 bases and J by 1 base, with 7 bases left in between. CDR1 and CDR2 from the germline V gene are MNHEY and SVGAGI.

This chain uses TRBV30 with TRBJ2-1; D is unresolved. The CDR3 is 13 residues long. V dropped 0 bases and J dropped 12 bases, with 15 bases sitting between them. CDR1 GTSNPN and CDR2 SVGIG come from the germline V gene (reference sequence). The CDR3 DNA is TGTGCCTGGAGTGTACTCGGCCCCCGTGGGCAGTTCTTC. This translates into CAWSVLGPRGQFF.

This clone appeared a few times. The V and J genes are TRBV14 and TRBJ1-1; D is unresolved. Germline V gene sequence: CDR1 SGHDN, CDR2 FVKESK. The CDR3 is 14 amino acids. Trimming cost V 1 base and J 1 base, with 7 bases left between them. The CDR3, as DNA: TGTGCCAGCAGCCAAGTCTGGGAGAACACTGAAGCTTTCTTT. As protein: CASSQVWENTEAFF. Together with reference TRBV14 and TRBJ1-1, the CDR3 gives the full variable domain: EAGVTQFPSHSVIEKGQTVTLRCDPISGHDNLYWYRRVMGKEIKFLLHFVKESKQDESGMPNNRFLAERTGGTYSTLKVQPAELEDSGVYFCASSQVWENTEAFFGQGTRLTVV.

V is TRBV9 and J is TRBJ2-7; 7 bases match TRBD2. Germline assignment: CDR1 SGDLS and CDR2 YYNGEE. V was pared by 3 bases and J by 2 bases, with 8 bases of the junction left unmatched. The CDR3 contains 15 residues. CDR3 residues: CASSGKAGAPYEQYF. The CDR3 nucleotides are TGTGCCAGCAGCGGAAAGGCGGGAGCCCCCTACGAGCAGTACTTC.